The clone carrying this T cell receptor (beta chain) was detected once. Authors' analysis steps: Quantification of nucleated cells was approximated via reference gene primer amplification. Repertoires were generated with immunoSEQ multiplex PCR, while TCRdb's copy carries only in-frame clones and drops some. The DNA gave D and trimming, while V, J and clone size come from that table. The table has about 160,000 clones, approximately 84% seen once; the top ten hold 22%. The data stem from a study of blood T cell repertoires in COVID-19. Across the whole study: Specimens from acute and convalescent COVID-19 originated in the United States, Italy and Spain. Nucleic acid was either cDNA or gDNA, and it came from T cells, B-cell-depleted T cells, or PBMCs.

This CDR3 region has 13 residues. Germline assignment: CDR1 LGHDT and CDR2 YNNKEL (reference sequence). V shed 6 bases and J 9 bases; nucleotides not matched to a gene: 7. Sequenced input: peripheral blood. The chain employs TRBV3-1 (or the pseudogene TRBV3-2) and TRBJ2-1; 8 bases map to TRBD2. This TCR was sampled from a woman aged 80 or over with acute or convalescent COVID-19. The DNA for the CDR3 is TGTGCCAGCAGTCCGACCCTAGCGGGTGAGCAGTTCTTC. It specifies CASSPTLAGEQFF.